The TCR beta chain under discussion was sequenced for a study of blood T cell repertoires in COVID-19 (dated by TCRdb to the early 2020s). Turning to the overall study: Samples from collaborators originated in the United States, Italy and Spain and spanned both the acute and convalescent phases of COVID-19. The material from the prospective study consisted of cDNA or gDNA derived from T cells, B-cell-depleted T cells, or PBMCs. Subjects who had been exposed to COVID-19, were actively infected with it, or had recovered from it provided the deeply sampled blood TCRbeta repertoires that made up the dataset. The repertoires were made available in a free public database intended to serve as a resource for research on the immune response to SARS-CoV-2. Samples were obtained from the ongoing ImmuneRACE study (first 160 participants) and from over 1,000 subjects provided by 6 global collaborators. The sample metadata nearly always contained a de-identified subject ID, COVID-19 status, age in years and sex. Where available, HLA class I and class II types were taken from metadata supplied by the sample provider and were not determined by assay-based typing. Results the study describes overall, beyond this receptor: How much clinical and demographic metadata was included differed by source and by participant, and the metadata was provided uncurated.

Whole blood was collected in K2EDTA tubes by collaborating institutions according to the institutions' own protocols. For TCRbeta analysis, collaborators shipped samples as frozen whole blood, isolated PBMCs, or DNA extracted from either of those sample types. In regard to this clone: Its target antigen remains unknown. Nothing much larger sits one base from this clone, and base qualities are not available.

The immunoSEQ Assay, a bias-controlled multiplex PCR, was used to amplify TCRbeta CDR3 regions from genomic DNA. In the source study's methods: The number of nucleated cells in each sample was estimated by amplification of reference gene primers within the assay. To quantify the absolute abundance of each unique TCRbeta CDR3 rearrangement, sequence reads were collapsed and filtered. For each sample, productive Simpson clonality was calculated as the square root of Simpson's diversity index over productive rearrangements. Entries here come from immuneACCESS through TCRdb and include only in-frame sequences with V and J called. Some clones fail to appear in such tables; in the studies checked, an unresolved V gene covers under half of the shortfall, and the cause of the remainder is unknown. V and J calls and clone size follow that table, whereas D and trimming were derived from the DNA. The sample table shows fewer than 250,000 clones, and around nine tenths are seen once. Clones ranked in the top ten supply around 3.1% of the sample.

The sample taken for sequencing was peripheral blood. This TCR was sampled from a man between 60 and 70 years old with acute or convalescent COVID-19.

CDR3 loop: CASRDTGSYEQYF. The DNA is TGTGCCAGCAGGGATACGGGATCCTACGAGCAGTACTTC. The chain joins TRBV28 to TRBJ2-7; TRBD2 might be the D gene, on 5 matching bases. The CDR3, cysteine through phenylalanine, is 13 amino acids long. The CDR3 DNA has 39 bases and is translated from base 1. CDR1 MDHEN and CDR2 SYDVKM were looked up in the germline V gene. Deletion took 6 bases off V and 1 base off J, with a span of 10 bases between the germline ends.